The source of this T cell receptor beta chain is a study of blood T cell repertoires in COVID-19. About the study: PBMCs, B-cell-depleted T cells, or T cells were the source of the cDNA or gDNA that made up the material.

Clones were sequenced by immunoSEQ multiplex PCR, and TCRdb holds only the in-frame ones, with some missing. Of tens of thousands of clones listed, 86% are singletons. The CDR3 sequence is 16 residues long. Germline trimming cut 2 bases from V and 2 bases from J; bases unmatched to any gene: 6. CDR1 MNHNY and CDR2 SVGAGI come from the germline V gene (reference sequence). The TCR was taken from a human donor with active COVID-19. The donor label of this sample is uncertain. The sample consisted of peripheral blood. V gene TRBV6-6 combines with J gene TRBJ2-7; 10 bases align to TRBD2. The CDR3 is CASSYEAGGTPYEQYF. In DNA, the CDR3 is TGTGCCAGCAGTTACGAAGCGGGAGGGACCCCCTACGAGCAGTACTTC.